Listed here is a single T cell receptor beta chain. The antigen remains undetermined. Each patient experienced a relapse that followed autologous stem cell transplantation, and brentuximab vedotin exposure varied. The study recorded best responses of complete response, partial response or progressive disease. The data are from a study of PD-1 blockade in classical Hodgkin lymphoma. The CDR3 consists of 15 residues. Trimming took 5 bases from V and 7 from J, leaving 18 bases between them. Germline CDR1 MDHEN, CDR2 SYDVKM. Using immunoSEQ multiplex PCR, the repertoire was profiled, and TCRdb retains in-frame clones only, with some absent. The table shows under 95,000 clones, with around 90% occurring only once. Study results and caveats: Reported baseline diversity: healthy donors highest, relapsed/refractory patients lowest. By C4D1 there was a significant rise in CD4+ TCR diversity but not in CD8+ TCR diversity.

Sequencing used peripheral blood mononuclear cells (PBMCs), obtained before the second cycle of nivolumab. The sequence was obtained from a human donor with classical Hodgkin lymphoma. The gene calls are TRBV28 and TRBJ2-1; TRBD2 is a possible D gene (6 bases). The CDR3 DNA reads as TGTGCCAGCAGTACCCTCAGACTAGAATTGAATGAGCAGTTCTTC. Its protein product is CASSTLRLELNEQFF.